In its sample, the clone carrying this TCR beta chain is medium-sized. As yet, its antigen is unknown. Mouse germline and gene names are used. The read stops 1 residue short of the end of the CDR3; the missing end is completed from the germline J gene. This sample's time point: mouse harvest day 14 after allogeneic transplant. Mouse grafts combined 10^7 T-cell-depleted bone marrow cells with 10^6 splenic CD5+ T cells. This mouse GVHD model was MHC-mismatched B6 to BALB/c, profiled day 7 or 14. The assay was immunoSEQ multiplex PCR, and TCRdb's table has in-frame clones only and misses some. The data contain roughly 5,000 clones, around 45% of them seen just once; the ten biggest clones take up around a fifth. The record originates from a study of tissue T cells after allogeneic stem cell transplantation. Study findings and constraints: Alloreactivity or antigen specificity of tissue TCRs was not determined; some clones might be host cells.

This CDR3 region has 15 residues. V trimming: 1 base; J trimming: 7 bases; junction bases outside the gene matches: 3. The V gene's germline CDR1 is SGHSA and CDR2 FRNQAP. The J gene is TRBJ1-4, the V gene TRBV16, with 10 bases that match TRBD1. The sequence was obtained from a female BALB/c mouse given C57BL/6 T cells with graft-versus-host disease after an allogeneic hematopoietic cell transplant. Sequenced input: gut tissue. CDR3 sequence: CASSLAGTGAERLFF. CDR3 bases read: TGTGCAAGCAGCTTAGCCGGGACAGGGGCCGAAAGATTATTT. The full variable domain, in which reference TRBV16 and TRBJ1-4 provide the parts outside the CDR3, is NAGVIQTPRHKVTGKGQEATLWCEPISGHSAVFWYRQTIVQGLEFLTYFRNQAPIDDSGMPKERFSAQMPNQSHSTLKIQSTQPQDSAVYLCASSLAGTGAERLFFGHGTKLSVL.